A single sample gave rise to the 13 T cell receptor beta chains below, sequenced in a study of blood T cell repertoires in COVID-19. Clones were sequenced by immunoSEQ multiplex PCR, and TCRdb holds only the in-frame ones, with some missing. In the table there are about 160,000 clones, more than 80% of which are singletons. Material for sequencing was peripheral blood. All receptors derive from a man aged 18 to 30 with COVID-19, enrolled during active disease.

The chain recombines TRBV28 with TRBJ2-3; 11 positions agree with TRBD2. V shed 7 bases and J 7 bases; nucleotides not matched to a gene: 7. Germline lookup yields CDR1 MDHEN and CDR2 SYDVKM. This CDR3 comprises 14 residues. The CDR3 DNA reads as TGTGCCAGCAACTTAGCGGGAGGGCCCTATACGCAGTATTTT. It codes for CASNLAGGPYTQYF. The full variable domain, with the rest looked up from reference TRBV28 and TRBJ2-3, is DVKVTQSSRYLVKRTGEKVFLECVQDMDHENMFWYRQDPGLGLRLIYFSYDVKMKEKGDIPEGYSVSREKKERFSLILESASTNQTSMYLCASNLAGGPYTQYFGPGTRLTVL.

The chain couples TRBV5-1 to TRBJ2-5; 7 bases agree with TRBD1. Germline trimming cut 4 bases from V and 4 bases from J; bases unmatched to any gene: 10. This CDR3 comprises 15 residues. Per the germline V gene, CDR1 is SGHRS and CDR2 is YFSETQ. DNA for the CDR3: TGCGCCAGCAGCCGCCAAACAGGGGCCGTAGAGACCCAGTACTTC. This sequence encodes CASSRQTGAVETQYF.

This chain joins TRBV10-2 and TRBJ2-7, with D perhaps TRBD1 (5 bases). This CDR3 comprises 14 residues. The germline gives CDR1 WSHSY, CDR2 SAAADI. V was shortened by 3 bases and J by 0 bases, with 9 bases between the two germline ends. The CDR3 DNA reads TGCGCCAGCAGTGAAAGGCAGGGCTCCTACGAGCAGTACTTC. Its translation is CASSERQGSYEQYF.

CDR3 in DNA: TGTGCCAGCAGGACAAGGAACTATGGCTACACCTTC. Translation gives CASRTRNYGYTF. V usage is TRBV9 and J usage is TRBJ1-2; D gene ambiguous. Trimming took 5 bases from V and 2 from J, leaving 7 bases between them. The CDR3 covers 12 residues. Per germline, CDR1 SGDLS and CDR2 YYNGEE.

The chain employs TRBV5-6 and TRBJ2-7, with a possible D match to TRBD1 (6 bases). The CDR3 consists of 14 residues. Trimming pared 3 bases from V and 0 bases from J, leaving 10 bases between. Germline CDR1 reads SGHDT; CDR2 reads YYEEEE. The CDR3 loop is CASSYGQSSYEQYF. The CDR3 DNA is TGTGCCAGCAGCTATGGACAGAGCTCCTACGAGCAGTACTTC.

The chain couples TRBV4-1 to TRBJ2-3; 10 nucleotides line up with TRBD2. V was pared by 1 base and J by 0 bases, with 7 bases of the junction left unmatched. Germline V gene sequence: CDR1 MGHRA, CDR2 YSYEKL. CDR3 length equals 18 residues. This CDR3 is CASSQVPSGSWSTDTQYF. The CDR3 nucleotides read TGCGCCAGCAGCCAAGTTCCTAGCGGGAGTTGGAGCACAGATACGCAGTATTTT.

In this sample, this clone turned up once. The V gene is TRBV19, the J gene TRBJ2-7; D possibly corresponds to TRBD1 (6 bases). There are 12 residues in the CDR3. Trimming shortened V by 5 bases and J by 6 bases, and 11 bases separated the two germline ends. CDR1 and CDR2 (germline): LNHDA, SQIVND (reference sequence). The CDR3 DNA reads TGTGCCAGTAGTGATGGACAGCGCGAGCAGTACTTC. This sequence encodes CASSDGQREQYF.

This sequence joins TRBV10-3 and TRBJ1-6, with D perhaps matching TRBD1 (5 bases). Germline V gene data show CDR1 as ENHRY and CDR2 as SYGVKD. The CDR3 has 14 residues. Between the trimmed V and J ends, which lost 6 bases and 10 bases, there was a span of 16 bases. In DNA, the CDR3 is TGTGCCATCAGGGAGGGGTCCCTAGCGTCACCCCTCCACTTT. This translates into CAIREGSLASPLHF.

A single count supports this clone. This chain connects TRBV7-2 to TRBJ2-7, with TRBD2 matching 7 bases. This CDR3 has 15 amino acids. CDR1 is SGHTA and CDR2 is FQGNSA in the germline V gene. Losses at the gene ends were 3 bases for V and 3 bases for J; bases not matched to a gene: 8. CDR3 DNA: TGTGCCAGCAGCTTTAACGGGGGGAGTTTCTACGAGCAGTACTTC. It specifies CASSFNGGSFYEQYF.

This chain uses TRBV28 with TRBJ2-7, with 11 bases lining up with TRBD1. There are 14 residues in the CDR3. Germline V gene sequence: CDR1 MDHEN, CDR2 SYDVKM. The V and J ends lost 5 bases and 5 bases, in that order; junction bases with no gene match: 5. CDR3 DNA sequence: TGTGCCAGCAGTCAGGACAGGGGGCTGGACGAGCAGTACTTC. The encoded protein is CASSQDRGLDEQYF.

The chain combines TRBV19 with TRBJ2-3; 8 positions match TRBD2. CDR3 length: 18 residues. Germline loops: CDR1 LNHDA, CDR2 SQIVND (reference sequence). V shed 5 bases and J 2 bases; nucleotides not matched to a gene: 15. CDR3 in amino acids: CASSPISGNFYLTDTQYF. The CDR3 bases are TGTGCCAGTAGTCCCATTAGCGGGAATTTCTATCTCACAGATACGCAGTATTTT.

The count of this clone is one. The rearrangement uses TRBV29-1 and TRBJ1-2, with 8 bases lining up with TRBD1. The V and J ends lost 5 bases and 4 bases, in that order; junction bases with no gene match: 9. The CDR3 is 14 amino acids. The germline CDR1 and CDR2 sequences are SQVTM and ANQGSEA. The CDR3 region has the DNA TGCAGCGTTTCCCCACGACAGGGGAGCTATGGCTACACCTTC. This gives the protein CSVSPRQGSYGYTF. Supplemented by reference TRBV29-1 and TRBJ1-2, the full variable domain reads SAVISQKPSRDICQRGTSLTIQCQVDSQVTMMFWYRQQPGQSLTLIATANQGSEATYESGFVIDKFPISRPNLTFSTLTVSNMSPEDSSIYLCSVSPRQGSYGYTFGSGTRLTVV.

The chain recombines TRBV5-5 with TRBJ2-1, with 12 nucleotides matching TRBD1. The germline gives CDR1 SGHKS, CDR2 YYEKEE (reference sequence). With V trimmed by 4 bases and J by 9 bases, 5 bases remained unmatched. CDR3 length: 14 residues. The CDR3 loop reads CASSKGQGASEQFF. CDR3 DNA sequence: TGTGCCAGCAGCAAGGGACAGGGGGCTAGTGAGCAGTTCTTC.